This is a list of T cell receptor beta chains from one sample in a study of shared clonotypes between healthy human individuals. Sequenced by immunoSEQ multiplex PCR; TCRdb stores in-frame clones only, minus some. The sample holds 2 million to 2.5 million clones, 95% seen once. Sequencing was carried out using naive CD4+ T cells sorted from blood. These TCRs come from a man aged 18 to 29 in good health. The CDR3 runs from the conserved cysteine through the conserved F or W. D genes are given only for firm matches. Clone size is stated in some rows and not others, as once, few, many or a class when expanded.

v_call,d_call,j_call,clone_size,cdr3_length,cdr3_aa,cdr3_nt
TRBV6-5,.,TRBJ2-2,.,13,CASRGGNTGELFF,TGTGCCAGCCGGGGCGGGAACACCGGGGAGCTGTTTTTT
TRBV19,TRBD1,TRBJ1-5,.,17,CASSGRPGQGLSRPQHF,TGTGCCAGTAGCGGTCGCCCGGGACAGGGGTTATCGCGGCCCCAGCATTTT
TRBV29-1,.,TRBJ2-7,.,12,CSVEKSEAEQYF,TGCAGCGTTGAAAAAAGTGAAGCCGAGCAGTACTTC
TRBV10-3,.,TRBJ2-7,.,12,CAISEFPHEQYF,TGTGCCATCAGTGAGTTTCCACACGAGCAGTACTTC
TRBV5-4,.,TRBJ2-7,.,13,CASSLGAAYEQYF,TGTGCCAGCAGCTTGGGGGCGGCTTACGAGCAGTACTTC
TRBV7-2,TRBD1,TRBJ2-5,.,18,CASSNRQGLSRRLETQYF,TGTGCCAGCAGCAACAGACAGGGTCTCAGCAGGCGGTTGGAGACCCAGTACTTC
TRBV11-2,TRBD1,TRBJ2-2,.,18,CASSQRPRQGVTTGELFF,TGTGCCAGCAGCCAAAGGCCAAGACAGGGGGTGACCACCGGGGAGCTGTTTTTT
TRBV12-5,.,TRBJ1-5,.,18,CASGLVYGPGGGNQPQHF,TGTGCTAGTGGTTTGGTGTATGGGCCCGGAGGGGGCAATCAGCCCCAGCATTTT
TRBV5-8,.,TRBJ2-3,.,14,CASSLLRGTDTQYF,TGTGCCAGCAGCTTGTTACGGGGCACAGATACGCAGTATTTT
TRBV5-8,.,TRBJ2-3,.,17,CASSQWWRGQGGNTQYF,TGTGCCAGCAGCCAATGGTGGCGCGGGCAAGGGGGTAATACGCAGTATTTT
TRBV4-2,.,TRBJ2-1,.,16,CASSQDRWGSYNEQFF,TGTGCCAGCAGCCAAGATCGGTGGGGGAGCTACAATGAGCAGTTCTTC
TRBV5-1,TRBD1,TRBJ1-2,.,17,CASSLAGDRGPNYGYTF,TGCGCCAGCAGCTTGGCCGGGGACAGGGGGCCTAACTATGGCTACACCTTC
TRBV25-1,TRBD1,TRBJ1-5,once,14,CASKGQGDNQPQHF,TGTGCCAGCAAAGGACAGGGTGACAATCAGCCCCAGCATTTT
TRBV5-6,TRBD2,TRBJ2-5,.,16,CASSTLLAGEGETQYF,TGTGCCAGCAGCACTTTACTAGCGGGAGAGGGTGAGACCCAGTACTTC
TRBV10-2,.,TRBJ2-3,.,14,CASRGRVGTDTQYF,TGCGCCAGCAGGGGTAGAGTAGGCACAGATACGCAGTATTTT
TRBV5-1,.,TRBJ2-7,.,15,CASSLGGSSSYEQYF,TGCGCCAGCAGCTTGGGGGGGTCGTCCTCCTACGAGCAGTACTTC
TRBV7-8,TRBD1,TRBJ2-2,.,16,CASSLGQGPNTGELFF,TGTGCCAGCAGCTTAGGACAGGGGCCGAACACCGGGGAGCTGTTTTTT
TRBV7-8,.,TRBJ2-7,.,14,CASSLWDIWNEQYF,TGTGCCAGCAGCCTTTGGGACATCTGGAACGAGCAGTACTTC
TRBV6-5,TRBD1,TRBJ1-4,.,15,CASRPWTGAGEKLFF,TGTGCCAGCAGACCCTGGACAGGGGCCGGGGAAAAACTGTTTTTT
TRBV7-2,.,TRBJ1-2,.,15,CASRPSGTPLHGYTF,TGTGCCAGCCGCCCCTCCGGGACTCCCCTGCATGGCTACACCTTC
TRBV29-1,TRBD1,TRBJ2-7,.,14,CSVSGGAVTYEQYF,TGCAGCGTATCAGGGGGCGCGGTCACCTACGAGCAGTACTTC
TRBV19,TRBD2,TRBJ2-7,.,14,CASSIRAGNYEQYF,TGTGCCAGTAGTATCAGAGCGGGAAACTACGAGCAGTACTTC
TRBV19,TRBD1,TRBJ2-2,.,16,CASSPQDRGYTGELFF,TGTGCCAGTAGTCCTCAGGACAGGGGGTACACCGGGGAGCTGTTTTTT